What follows is one T cell receptor beta chain and its context. The data are from a study of radiation and T cells in renal cell carcinoma. The germline CDR1 and CDR2 sequences are MNHNS and SASEGT. CDR3 length equals 13 residues. The V segment lost 7 bases and the J segment 5 bases; nucleotides outside the gene matches: 7. Time point defined: baseline pretreatment blood. Treatment meaning: 15 Gy SBRT to primary tumor, nephrectomy 4 weeks later. Assay used: immunoSEQ multiplex PCR; TCRdb lists only in-frame clones, some missing. The sample includes about 140,000 clones, approximately 82% seen only once; the top ten take under 30%.

The chain recombines TRBV6-1 with TRBJ2-7, with 8 bases matching TRBD1. The specimen was blood, collected from a patient whose treatment included radiotherapy and nephrectomy. This receptor was identified in a woman aged 45 to 65 with renal cell carcinoma. CDR3 amino acids: CASNRDRQDEQYF. The CDR3 DNA follows: TGTGCCAGCAACCGGGACAGGCAGGACGAGCAGTACTTC.